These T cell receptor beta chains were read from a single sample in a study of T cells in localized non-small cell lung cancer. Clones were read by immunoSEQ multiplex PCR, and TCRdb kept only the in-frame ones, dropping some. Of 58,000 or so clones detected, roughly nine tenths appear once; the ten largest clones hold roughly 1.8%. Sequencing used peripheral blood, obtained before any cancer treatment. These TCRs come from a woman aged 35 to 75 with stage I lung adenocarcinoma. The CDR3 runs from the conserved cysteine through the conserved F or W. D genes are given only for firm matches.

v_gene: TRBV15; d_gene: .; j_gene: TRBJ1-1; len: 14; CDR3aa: CATSRARANTEAFF
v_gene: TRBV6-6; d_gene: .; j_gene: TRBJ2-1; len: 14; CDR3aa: CASSYEASSNEQFF
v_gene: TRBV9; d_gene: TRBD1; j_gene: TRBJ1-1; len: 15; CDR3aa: CASSVGTGGSTEAFF
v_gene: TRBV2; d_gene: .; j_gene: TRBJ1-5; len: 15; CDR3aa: CASSGGQYSNQPQHF
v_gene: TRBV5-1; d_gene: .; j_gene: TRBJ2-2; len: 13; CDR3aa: CASSLGSSGELFF
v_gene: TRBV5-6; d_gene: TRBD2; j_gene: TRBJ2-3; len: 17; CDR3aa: CASSSSFGRGGTDTQYF
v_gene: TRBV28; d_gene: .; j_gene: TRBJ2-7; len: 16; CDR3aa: CASNTPGGRESYEQYF
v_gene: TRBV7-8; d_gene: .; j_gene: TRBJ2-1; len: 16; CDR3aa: CASSLLSRGPYNEQFF
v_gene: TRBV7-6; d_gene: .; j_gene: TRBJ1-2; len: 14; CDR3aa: CASSPGTSAAGYTF
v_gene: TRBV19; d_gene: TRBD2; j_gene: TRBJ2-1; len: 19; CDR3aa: CASSMDPEGASGRRNEQFF
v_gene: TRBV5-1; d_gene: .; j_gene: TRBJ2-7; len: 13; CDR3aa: CASSLDGSYEQYF
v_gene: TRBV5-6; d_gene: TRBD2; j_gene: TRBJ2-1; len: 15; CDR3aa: CASSLGLAVYNEQFF
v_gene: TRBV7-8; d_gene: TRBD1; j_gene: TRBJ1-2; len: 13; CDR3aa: CASSLGTEVGYTF
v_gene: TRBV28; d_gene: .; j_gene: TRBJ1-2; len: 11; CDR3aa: CASSLEGVNTF
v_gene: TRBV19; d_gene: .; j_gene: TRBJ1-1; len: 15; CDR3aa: CASSIRRGPNTEAFF
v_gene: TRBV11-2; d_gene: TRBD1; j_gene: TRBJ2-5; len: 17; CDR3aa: CASSPTGEWGRQETQYF
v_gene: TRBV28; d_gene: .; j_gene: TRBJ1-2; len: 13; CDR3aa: CASSPTDGYGYTF
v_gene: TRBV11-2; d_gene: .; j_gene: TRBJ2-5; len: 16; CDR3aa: CASSLDVPISQETQYF
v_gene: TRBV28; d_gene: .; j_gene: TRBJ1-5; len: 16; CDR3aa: CASSPLVRDSNQPQHF
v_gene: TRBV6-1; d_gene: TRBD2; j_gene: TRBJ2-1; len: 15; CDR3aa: CASSEGGGSYNEQFF
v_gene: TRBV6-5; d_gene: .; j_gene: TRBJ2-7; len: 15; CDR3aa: CASSYSTLPTYEQYF
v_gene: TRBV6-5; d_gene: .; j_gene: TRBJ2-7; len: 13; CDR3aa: CASRTGSSYEQYF
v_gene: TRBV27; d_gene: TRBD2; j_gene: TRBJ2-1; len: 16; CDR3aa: CASTPPAGGLGNEQFF
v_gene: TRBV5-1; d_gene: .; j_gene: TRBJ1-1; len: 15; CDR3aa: CASSPTPETVTEAFF
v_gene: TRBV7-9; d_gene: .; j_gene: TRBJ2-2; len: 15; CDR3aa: CASSLAQTNTGELFF
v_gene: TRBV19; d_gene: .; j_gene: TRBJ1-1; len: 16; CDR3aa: CATKSHSGGDRSEAFF
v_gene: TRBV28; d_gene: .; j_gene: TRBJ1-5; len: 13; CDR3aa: CASSLDLNQPQHF
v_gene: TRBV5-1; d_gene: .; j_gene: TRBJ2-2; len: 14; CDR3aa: CASGISPPAGELFF
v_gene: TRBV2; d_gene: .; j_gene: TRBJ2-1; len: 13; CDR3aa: CASSGGRGNEQFF
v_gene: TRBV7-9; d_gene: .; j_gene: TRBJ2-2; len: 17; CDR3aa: CASTSRGGPRGTGELFF